This T cell receptor (beta chain) was profiled in a study of CD8 T cells in Susac syndrome (dated by TCRdb to between 2018 and 2021). Concerning the study at large: Whether CD8+ T cell activation and differentiation in Susac syndrome was antigen driven was tested using repertoire sequencing. Beyond this particular receptor, the publication reports: The number of individuals in the TCR sequencing and HLA analysis was recognized as being relatively small.

In regard to this clonotype: The clone's antigen remains unknown. No much larger clonotype is one base removed from it; base qualities were not supplied.

RNA was extracted with the RNeasy kit and roughly 0.45 to 1 ug was reverse transcribed using random hexamers. The immunoSEQ multiplex PCR assay, which covers 54 Vbeta and 13 Jbeta segments, was used to amplify TCR beta CDR3 regions. To correct PCR amplification bias, a synthetic template baseline was used for both primer optimization and computational correction. The paper's processing steps were these. Reads were annotated to V, D and J genes per IMGT and analyzed with immunoSEQ Analyzer, keeping only productive sequences. To calculate clonality, Shannon entropy was normalized by log2 of the number of productive unique sequences and then subtracted from one. Public and private clones were assessed among the 100 most prevalent clones of each patient and control. Susac-specific clones were defined as absent from healthy and MS cohorts, 850 to 1,300 published viral clones and other ImmuneACCESS disease sequences. TCRdb handled the public reads itself, with Q25 trimming in fastp and clone calling in MiXCR, and kept productive beta chains. Each record represents a unique CDR3 protein, reported with the most common genes and DNA among its rows. The V and J calls, along with clone size, are taken from TCRdb and not from the paper's own processing. The sample profile shows roughly 200,000 distinct CDR3 sequences; roughly 95% of them were found once. The biggest ten clones account for about 0.093% of the sample.

Peripheral blood CD8+ and CD4+ T cells from healthy donors, Susac syndrome patients and multiple sclerosis patients were profiled using high-throughput TCR beta sequencing. The multiple sclerosis controls were treatment-naive patients who had stable or active relapsing-remitting disease and met the revised McDonald criteria. CD8+ TEMRA cells were enriched by FACS, while bulk CD8+ and CD4+ T cells were purified by magnetic negative isolation. Blood was collected in EDTA tubes and processed within 24 hours, with PBMCs isolated through density gradient centrifugation. PBMCs intended for TCR sequencing were frozen in liquid nitrogen and were later thawed in a 37 degrees C water bath. The sorted or isolated CD4+, CD8+ and CD8+ TEMRA cells had a purity of 90% or higher. CDR1 ENHRY and CDR2 SYGVKD are derived from the germline V gene. Counted from cysteine to phenylalanine, this CDR3 has 13 amino acids. Left in the record is the CDR3 DNA by itself, 39 bases read in frame from the first base. V is reduced by 3 bases and J by 1 base, leaving a spacing of 7 bases between them.

This receptor chain uses TRBV10-3 and TRBJ2-7; the D gene is possibly TRBD1, with 5 bases matching. This clonotype was sampled from a human donor with multiple sclerosis. Sequenced input: CD4+ T cells from PBMCs. CDR3 region: CAISDRQSYEQYF. The DNA sequence reads TGTGCCATCAGTGACCGACAGTCCTACGAGCAGTACTTC.